The clone carrying this T cell receptor (beta chain) was detected only a few times. Its antigen is unknown. The entry originates in a study of T cell responses to AZD1222 COVID-19 vaccine. Study-wide results and caveats: Possibly, clonal diversity was underestimated; donors were largely white British and included more females. Receipt of two AZD1222 doses was followed by a rise in Spike-specific TCR breadth and depth.

Profiling relied on immunoSEQ multiplex PCR, and the TCRdb table lists in-frame clones only, not all of them. The table includes roughly 100,000 clones, about nine tenths detected once. Sequencing used peripheral blood, obtained on day 0 of AZD1222 vaccination. The sequence came from an adult in good health.

The CDR3: CASSLSVQGSWGYTF. In DNA form, the CDR3 reads TGTGCCAGCAGTTTATCGGTCCAGGGCTCGTGGGGCTACACCTTC. The chain couples TRBV27 to TRBJ1-2; the D gene is possibly TRBD1 (5 bases). The V end lost 0 bases, the J end lost 8 bases, and 16 bases lay between the germline ends. The CDR3 sequence is 15 residues long. Germline V CDR1 and CDR2: MNHEY, SMNVEV (reference sequence).